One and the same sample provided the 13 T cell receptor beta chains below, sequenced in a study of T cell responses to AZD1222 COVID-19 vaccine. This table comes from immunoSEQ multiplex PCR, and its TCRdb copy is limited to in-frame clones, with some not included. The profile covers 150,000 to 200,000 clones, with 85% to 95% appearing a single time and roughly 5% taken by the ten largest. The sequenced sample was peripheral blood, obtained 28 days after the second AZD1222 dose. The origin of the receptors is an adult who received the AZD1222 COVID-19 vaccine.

For the CDR3, the DNA is TGTGCCAGCGCGGAACAATCACCCCTCCACTTT. Translating it yields CASAEQSPLHF. The rearrangement links TRBV7-9 to TRBJ1-6; D gene ambiguous. Germline V gene lookup returns CDR1 SEHNR and CDR2 FQNEAQ (reference sequence). This CDR3 has 11 residues. V dropped 8 bases and J dropped 10 bases, with 9 bases sitting between them.

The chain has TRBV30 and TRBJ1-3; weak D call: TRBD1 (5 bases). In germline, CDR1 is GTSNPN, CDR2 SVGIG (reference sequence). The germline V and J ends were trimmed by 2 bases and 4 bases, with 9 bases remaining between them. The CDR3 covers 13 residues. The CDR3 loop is CAWSIGEGNTIYF. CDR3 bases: TGTGCCTGGAGTATAGGGGAGGGAAACACCATATATTTT.

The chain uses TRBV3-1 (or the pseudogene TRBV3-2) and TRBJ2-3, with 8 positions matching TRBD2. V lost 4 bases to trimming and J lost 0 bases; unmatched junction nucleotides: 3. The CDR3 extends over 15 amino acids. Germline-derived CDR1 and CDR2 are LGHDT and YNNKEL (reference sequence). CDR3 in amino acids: CASSLAGTSTDTQYF. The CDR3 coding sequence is TGTGCCAGCAGCCTAGCGGGGACAAGCACAGATACGCAGTATTTT.

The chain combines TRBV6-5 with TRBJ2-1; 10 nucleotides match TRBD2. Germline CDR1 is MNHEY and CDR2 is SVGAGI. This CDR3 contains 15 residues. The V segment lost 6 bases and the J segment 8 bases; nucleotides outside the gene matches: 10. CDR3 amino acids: CASSPGLASIHEQFF. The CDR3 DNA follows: TGTGCCAGCAGCCCGGGACTAGCGAGTATCCATGAGCAGTTCTTC.

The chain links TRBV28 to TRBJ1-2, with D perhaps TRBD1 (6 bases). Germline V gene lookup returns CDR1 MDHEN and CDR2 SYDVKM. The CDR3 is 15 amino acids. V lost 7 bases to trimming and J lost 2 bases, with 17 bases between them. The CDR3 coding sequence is TGTGCCAGCATTCCTTCGGACAGCAGCAACTATGGCTACACCTTC. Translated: CASIPSDSSNYGYTF.

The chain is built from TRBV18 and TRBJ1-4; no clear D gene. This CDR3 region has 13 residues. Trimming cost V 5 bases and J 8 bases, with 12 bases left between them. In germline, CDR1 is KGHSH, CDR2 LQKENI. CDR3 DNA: TGTGCCAGCTCAACCGGGAGAGGGGAAAAACTGTTTTTT. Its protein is CASSTGRGEKLFF.

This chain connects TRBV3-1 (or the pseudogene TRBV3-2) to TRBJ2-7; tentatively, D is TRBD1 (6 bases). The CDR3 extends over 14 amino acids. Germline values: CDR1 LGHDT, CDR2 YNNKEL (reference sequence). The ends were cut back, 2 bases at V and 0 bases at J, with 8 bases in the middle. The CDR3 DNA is TGTGCCAGCAGCCAAAGGGGGTCCTCCTACGAGCAGTACTTC. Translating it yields CASSQRGSSYEQYF.

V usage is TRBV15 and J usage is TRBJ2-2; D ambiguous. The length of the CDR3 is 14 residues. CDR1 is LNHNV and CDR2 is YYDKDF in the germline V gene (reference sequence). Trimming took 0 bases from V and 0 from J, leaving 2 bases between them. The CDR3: CATSRDTNTGELFF. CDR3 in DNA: TGTGCCACCAGCAGAGACACGAACACCGGGGAGCTGTTTTTT.

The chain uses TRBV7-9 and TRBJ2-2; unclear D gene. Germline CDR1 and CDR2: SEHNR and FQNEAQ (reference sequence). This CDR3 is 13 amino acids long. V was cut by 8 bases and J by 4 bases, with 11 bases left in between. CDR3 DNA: TGTGCCAGCCTCCTATCGGGCACCGGGGAGCTGTTTTTT. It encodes CASLLSGTGELFF.

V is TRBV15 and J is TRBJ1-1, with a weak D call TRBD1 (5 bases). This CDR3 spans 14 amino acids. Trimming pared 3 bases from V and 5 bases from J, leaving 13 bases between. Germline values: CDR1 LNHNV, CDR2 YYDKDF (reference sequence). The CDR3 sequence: CATSSSGTRTEAFF. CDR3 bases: TGTGCCACCAGCAGTTCCGGGACTCGGACTGAAGCTTTCTTT.

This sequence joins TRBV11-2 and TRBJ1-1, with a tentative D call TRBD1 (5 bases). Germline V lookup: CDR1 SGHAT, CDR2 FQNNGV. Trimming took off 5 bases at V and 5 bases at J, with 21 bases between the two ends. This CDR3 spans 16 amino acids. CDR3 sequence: CASSTLSGPGGTEAFF. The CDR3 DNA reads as TGTGCCAGCAGCACACTAAGCGGGCCTGGGGGGACTGAAGCTTTCTTT.

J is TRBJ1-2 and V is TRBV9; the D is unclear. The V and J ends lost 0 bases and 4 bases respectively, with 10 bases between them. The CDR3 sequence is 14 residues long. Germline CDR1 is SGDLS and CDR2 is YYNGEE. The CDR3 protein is CASSVDSGRYGYTF. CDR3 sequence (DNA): TGTGCCAGCAGCGTAGATTCAGGACGCTATGGCTACACCTTC.

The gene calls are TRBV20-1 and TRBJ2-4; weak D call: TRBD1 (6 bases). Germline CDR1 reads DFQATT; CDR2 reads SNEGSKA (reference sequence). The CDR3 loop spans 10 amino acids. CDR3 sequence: CCSHRDIQYF. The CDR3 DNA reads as TGCTGTTCTCACAGGGACATTCAGTACTTC.